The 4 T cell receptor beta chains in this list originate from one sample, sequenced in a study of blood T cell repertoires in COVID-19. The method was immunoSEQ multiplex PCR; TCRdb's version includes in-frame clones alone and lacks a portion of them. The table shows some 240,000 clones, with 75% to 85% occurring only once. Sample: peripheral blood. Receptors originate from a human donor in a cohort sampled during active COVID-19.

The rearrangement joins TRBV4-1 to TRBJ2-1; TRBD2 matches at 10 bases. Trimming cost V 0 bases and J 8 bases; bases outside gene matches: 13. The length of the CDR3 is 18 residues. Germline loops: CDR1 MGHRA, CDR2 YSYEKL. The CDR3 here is CASSQDRSGRAFVYEQFF. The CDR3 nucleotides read TGCGCCAGCAGCCAAGATCGGAGCGGGAGGGCCTTCGTGTATGAGCAGTTCTTC.

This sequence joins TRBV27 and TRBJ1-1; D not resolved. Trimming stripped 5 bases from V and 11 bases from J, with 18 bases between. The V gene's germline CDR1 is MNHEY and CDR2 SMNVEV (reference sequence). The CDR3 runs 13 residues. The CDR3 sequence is CASSEPGRGRAFF. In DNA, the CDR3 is TGTGCCAGCAGTGAACCCGGCCGGGGAAGGGCTTTCTTT.

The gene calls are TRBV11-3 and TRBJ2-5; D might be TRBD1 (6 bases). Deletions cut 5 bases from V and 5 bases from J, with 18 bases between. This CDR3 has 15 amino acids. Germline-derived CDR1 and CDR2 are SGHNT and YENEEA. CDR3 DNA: TGTGCCAGCAGCCGTACGCCGGGACATGGGGAGACCCAGTACTTC. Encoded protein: CASSRTPGHGETQYF.

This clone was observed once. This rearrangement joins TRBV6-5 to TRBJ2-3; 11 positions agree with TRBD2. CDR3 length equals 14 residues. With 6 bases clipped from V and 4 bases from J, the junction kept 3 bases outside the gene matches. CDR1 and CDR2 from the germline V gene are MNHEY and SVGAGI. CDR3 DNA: TGTGCCAGCAGGCTAGCGGGGGGCGCAGATACGCAGTATTTT. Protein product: CASRLAGGADTQYF.